This T cell receptor beta chain stems from a study of molecular identifiers for immune sequencing clone quantification. Findings and limits, study-wide: In CMV-specific effectors, clones above 20 copies held over 99% of molecules; naive, under 1%.

CDR3 size: 15 residues. From germline, CDR1 is SGHTA and CDR2 FQGNSA. As for this clonotype: What it binds is unknown. A much larger clone lies a single base off, so this may be a read error.

Previously described methods and listed TCR primers were employed for the bulk TCR libraries. Each CDR3 protein gets one entry after TCRdb re-called the PCR reads with MiXCR. The table shows a few hundred thousand distinct CDR3 sequences, with about a quarter occurring only once. The sample taken for sequencing was naive CD8+ T cells from blood, with Jurkat cell RNA spiked in. The sample's subset: FACS-sorted CD8+CD4-CCR7+CD45RA+ naive T cells. V is TRBV7-2 and J is TRBJ2-5; 13 nucleotides agree with TRBD2. The TCR sequence derives from a human donor in good health. Some libraries in this study had Jurkat cell RNA spiked in. The CDR3 spells CASSMGLAGQETRYF. In nucleotides, the CDR3 is TGTGCCAGCAGCATGGGACTAGCGGGGCAAGAGACCCGGTACTTC.